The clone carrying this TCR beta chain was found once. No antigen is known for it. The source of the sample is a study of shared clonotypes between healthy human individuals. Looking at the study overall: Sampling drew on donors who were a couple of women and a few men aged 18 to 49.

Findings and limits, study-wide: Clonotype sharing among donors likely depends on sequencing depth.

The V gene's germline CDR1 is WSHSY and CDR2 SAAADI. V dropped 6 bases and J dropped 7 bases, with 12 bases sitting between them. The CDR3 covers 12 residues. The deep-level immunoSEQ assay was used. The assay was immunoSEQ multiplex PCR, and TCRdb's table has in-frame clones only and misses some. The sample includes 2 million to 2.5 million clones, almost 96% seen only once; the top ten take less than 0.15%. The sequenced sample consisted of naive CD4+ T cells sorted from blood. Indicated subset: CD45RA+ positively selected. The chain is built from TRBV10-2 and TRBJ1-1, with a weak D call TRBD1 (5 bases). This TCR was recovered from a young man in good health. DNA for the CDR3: TGCGCCAGCAGCGGAACGGGGGTTGAAGCTTTCTTT. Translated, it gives CASSGTGVEAFF.